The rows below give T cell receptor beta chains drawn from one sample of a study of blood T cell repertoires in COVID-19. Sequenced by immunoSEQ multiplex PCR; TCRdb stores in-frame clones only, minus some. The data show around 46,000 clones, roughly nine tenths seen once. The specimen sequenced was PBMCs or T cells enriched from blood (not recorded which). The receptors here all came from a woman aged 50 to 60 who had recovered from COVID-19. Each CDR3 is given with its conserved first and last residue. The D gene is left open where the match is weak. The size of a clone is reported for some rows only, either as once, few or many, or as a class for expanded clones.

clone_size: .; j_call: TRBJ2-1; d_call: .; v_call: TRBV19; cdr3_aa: CASSIEGGNEQFF; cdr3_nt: TGTGCCAGTAGTATTGAGGGGGGGAATGAGCAGTTCTTC
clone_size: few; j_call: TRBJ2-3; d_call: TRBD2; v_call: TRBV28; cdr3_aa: CASSWTSGHTDTQYF; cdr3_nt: TGTGCCAGCAGTTGGACTAGCGGACACACAGATACGCAGTATTTT
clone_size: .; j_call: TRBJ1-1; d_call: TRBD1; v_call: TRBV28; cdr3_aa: CASNIWDRRRNTEAFF; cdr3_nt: TGTGCCAGCAACATCTGGGACAGGAGACGGAACACTGAAGCTTTCTTT
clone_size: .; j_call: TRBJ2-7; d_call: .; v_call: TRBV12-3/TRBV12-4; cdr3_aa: CASSFGDSYEQYF; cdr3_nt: TGTGCCAGCAGTTTTGGTGATAGCTACGAGCAGTACTTC
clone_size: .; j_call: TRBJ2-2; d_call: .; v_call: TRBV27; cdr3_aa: CASRSQRNTGELFF; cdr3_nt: TGTGCCAGCAGGTCCCAGCGGAACACCGGGGAGCTGTTTTTT
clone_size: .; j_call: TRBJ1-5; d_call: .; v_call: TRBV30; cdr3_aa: CAYTRTADSNQPQHF; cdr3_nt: TGTGCCTACACCCGGACAGCCGATAGCAATCAGCCCCAGCATTTT
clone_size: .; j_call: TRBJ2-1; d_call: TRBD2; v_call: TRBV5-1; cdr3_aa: CASRPSLRGESGEQFF; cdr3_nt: TGCGCCAGCAGACCCTCTCTGCGGGGGGAGAGTGGTGAGCAGTTCTTC
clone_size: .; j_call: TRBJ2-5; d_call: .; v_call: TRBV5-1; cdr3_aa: CASSTASGNQETQYF; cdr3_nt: TGCGCCAGCAGTACGGCCAGCGGAAACCAAGAGACCCAGTACTTC
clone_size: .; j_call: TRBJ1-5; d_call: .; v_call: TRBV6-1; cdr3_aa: CASSDGQPQHF; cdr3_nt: TGTGCCAGCAGTGACGGTCAGCCCCAGCATTTT
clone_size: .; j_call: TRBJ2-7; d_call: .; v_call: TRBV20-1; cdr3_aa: CSARVGSLGDF; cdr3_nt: TGCAGTGCTAGGGTGGGGTCTCTCGGGGACTTC
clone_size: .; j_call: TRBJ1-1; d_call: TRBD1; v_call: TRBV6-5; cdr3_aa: CASSYRTGGTEAFF; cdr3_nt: TGTGCCAGCAGTTACAGGACAGGGGGCACTGAAGCTTTCTTT
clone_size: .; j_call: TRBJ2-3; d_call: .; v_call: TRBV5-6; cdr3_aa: CASTPRGSTDTQYF; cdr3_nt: TGTGCCAGCACCCCCCGCGGGAGCACAGATACGCAGTATTTT
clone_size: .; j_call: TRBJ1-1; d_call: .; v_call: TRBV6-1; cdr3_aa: CASSEPFRGEGTEAFF; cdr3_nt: TGTGCCAGCAGTGAACCGTTTAGGGGGGAGGGCACTGAAGCTTTCTTT
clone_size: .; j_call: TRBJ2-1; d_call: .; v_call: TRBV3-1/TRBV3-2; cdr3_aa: CASSPFGSGTYNEQFF; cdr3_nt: TGTGCCAGCAGCCCTTTCGGGAGCGGCACCTACAATGAGCAGTTCTTC
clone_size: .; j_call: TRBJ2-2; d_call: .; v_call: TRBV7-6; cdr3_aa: CASSLAPQSVSGELFF; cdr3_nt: TGTGCCAGCAGCTTAGCCCCCCAATCAGTGTCCGGGGAGCTGTTTTTT
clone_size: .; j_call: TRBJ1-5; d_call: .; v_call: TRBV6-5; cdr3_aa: CASRLRTGRQPQHF; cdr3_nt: TGTGCCAGCAGACTACGAACAGGGCGCCAGCCCCAGCATTTT
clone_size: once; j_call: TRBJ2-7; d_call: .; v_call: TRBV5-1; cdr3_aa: CASRYAGLPTYEQYF; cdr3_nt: TGCGCCAGCAGATATGCGGGGCTTCCGACCTACGAGCAGTACTTC
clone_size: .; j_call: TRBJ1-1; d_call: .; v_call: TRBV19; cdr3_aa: CASSIDKNTEAFF; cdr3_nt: TGTGCCAGTAGTATCGACAAGAACACTGAAGCTTTCTTT
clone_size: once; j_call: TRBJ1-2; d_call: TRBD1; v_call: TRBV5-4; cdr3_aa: CASSLGGQAHYGYTF; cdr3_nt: TGTGCCAGCAGCTTGGGTGGACAGGCCCACTATGGCTACACCTTC
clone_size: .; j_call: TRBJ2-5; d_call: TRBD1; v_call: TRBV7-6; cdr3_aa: CASSLLDRGETQYF; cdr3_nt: TGTGCCAGCAGCTTACTGGACAGGGGTGAGACCCAGTACTTC
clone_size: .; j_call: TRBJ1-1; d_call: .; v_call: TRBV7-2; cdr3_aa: CASSLGSDTEAFF; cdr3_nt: TGTGCCAGCAGCTTAGGGTCAGACACTGAAGCTTTCTTT
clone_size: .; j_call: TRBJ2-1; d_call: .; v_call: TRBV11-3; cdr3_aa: CASSLRGGTYNEQFF; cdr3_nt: TGTGCCAGCAGCTTAAGGGGCGGGACCTACAATGAGCAGTTCTTC
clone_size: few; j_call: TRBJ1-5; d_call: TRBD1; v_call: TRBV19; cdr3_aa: CASSIGLRQGGSNQPQHF; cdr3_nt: TGTGCCAGTAGTATAGGACTCCGACAGGGGGGTAGCAATCAGCCCCAGCATTTT
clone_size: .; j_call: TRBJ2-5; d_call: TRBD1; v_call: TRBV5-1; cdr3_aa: CASSPRTGYEKTQYF; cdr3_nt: TGCGCCAGCAGCCCGAGGACAGGGTATGAGAAGACCCAGTACTTC
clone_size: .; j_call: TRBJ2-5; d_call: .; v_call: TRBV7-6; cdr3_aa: CASSLVQQETQYF; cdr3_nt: TGTGCCAGCAGCTTAGTCCAACAAGAGACCCAGTACTTC
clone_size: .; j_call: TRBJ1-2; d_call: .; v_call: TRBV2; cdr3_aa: CASSLQGGSRYTF; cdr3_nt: TGTGCCAGCAGTCTACAGGGCGGGAGTAGATACACCTTC
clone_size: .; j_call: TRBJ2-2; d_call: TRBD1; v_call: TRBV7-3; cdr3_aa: CASSLTSIQGSNTGELFF; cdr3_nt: TGTGCCAGCAGCTTAACTAGTATACAGGGGAGTAACACCGGGGAGCTGTTTTTT
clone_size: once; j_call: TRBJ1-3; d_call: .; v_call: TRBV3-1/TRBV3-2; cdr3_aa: CASRGGSPGRDTIYF; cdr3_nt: TGTGCCAGCAGAGGAGGCTCGCCAGGGAGGGACACCATATATTTT
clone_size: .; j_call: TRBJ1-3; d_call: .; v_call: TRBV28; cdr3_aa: CASRVLVGNTIYF; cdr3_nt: TGTGCCAGCAGGGTTTTAGTTGGAAACACCATATATTTT
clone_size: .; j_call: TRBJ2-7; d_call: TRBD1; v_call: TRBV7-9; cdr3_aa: CASSSEGQGVYEQYF; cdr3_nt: TGTGCCAGCAGCTCAGAGGGACAGGGGGTCTACGAGCAGTACTTC
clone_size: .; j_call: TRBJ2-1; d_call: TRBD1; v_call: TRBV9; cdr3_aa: CASSVAGQGNEQFF; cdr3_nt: TGTGCCAGCAGCGTAGCGGGACAGGGGAATGAGCAGTTCTTC
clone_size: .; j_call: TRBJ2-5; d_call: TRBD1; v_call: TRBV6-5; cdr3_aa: CASSWGDRGSETQYF; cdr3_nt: TGTGCCAGCAGTTGGGGGGACAGGGGTTCTGAGACCCAGTACTTC
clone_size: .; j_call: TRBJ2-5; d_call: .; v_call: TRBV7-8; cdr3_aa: CASSLGASAQETQYF; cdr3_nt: TGTGCCAGCAGCTTAGGGGCTAGCGCCCAAGAGACCCAGTACTTC
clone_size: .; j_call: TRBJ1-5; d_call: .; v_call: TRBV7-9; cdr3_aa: CASSRIPAGDQPQHF; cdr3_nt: TGTGCCAGCAGCCGGATCCCGGCAGGGGACCAGCCCCAGCATTTT
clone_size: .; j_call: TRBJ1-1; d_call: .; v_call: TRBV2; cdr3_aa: CASRVLMNTEAFF; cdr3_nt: TGTGCCAGCAGGGTACTCATGAACACTGAAGCTTTCTTT
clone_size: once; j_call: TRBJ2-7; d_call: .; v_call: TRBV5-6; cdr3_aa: CASSLQGLFEQYF; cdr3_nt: TGTGCCAGCAGCTTGCAAGGACTCTTCGAGCAGTACTTC
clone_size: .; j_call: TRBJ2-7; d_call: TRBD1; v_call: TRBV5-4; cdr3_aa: CASSSQTGESSYEQYF; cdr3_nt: TGTGCCAGCAGCTCCCAAACAGGGGAAAGCTCCTACGAGCAGTACTTC
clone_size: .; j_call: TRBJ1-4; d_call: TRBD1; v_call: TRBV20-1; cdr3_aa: CSASGATGLAEKLFF; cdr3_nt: TGCAGTGCTAGTGGGGCGACAGGGCTAGCCGAAAAACTGTTTTTT
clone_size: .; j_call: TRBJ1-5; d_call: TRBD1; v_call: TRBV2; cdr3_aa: CASNLQGAVGNQPQHF; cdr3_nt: TGTGCCAGCAACCTACAGGGGGCAGTGGGCAATCAGCCCCAGCATTTT
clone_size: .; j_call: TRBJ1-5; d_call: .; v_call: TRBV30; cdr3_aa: CAWSPNSFRNQPQHF; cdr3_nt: TGTGCCTGGAGCCCTAATTCTTTTCGCAATCAGCCCCAGCATTTT
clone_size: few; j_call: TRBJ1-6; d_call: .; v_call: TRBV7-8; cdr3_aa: CASSLAAINSPLHF; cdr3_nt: TGTGCCAGCAGCTTAGCAGCTATAAATTCACCCCTCCACTTT
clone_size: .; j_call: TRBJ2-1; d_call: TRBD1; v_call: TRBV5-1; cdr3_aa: CASTLRTGLINEQFF; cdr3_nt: TGCGCCAGCACCCTCCGGACAGGGTTAATCAATGAGCAGTTCTTC
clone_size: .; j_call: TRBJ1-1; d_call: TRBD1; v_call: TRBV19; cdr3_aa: CASSRGGTGLSTEAFF; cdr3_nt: TGTGCCAGTAGTAGGGGGGGGACAGGGCTCTCCACTGAAGCTTTCTTT
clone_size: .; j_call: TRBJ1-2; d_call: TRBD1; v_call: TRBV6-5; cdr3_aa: CASSLTGNGYTF; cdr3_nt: TGTGCCAGCAGTTTGACAGGGAATGGCTACACCTTC
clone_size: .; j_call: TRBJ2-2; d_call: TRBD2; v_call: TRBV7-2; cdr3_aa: CASSQGLGTGELFF; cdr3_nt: TGTGCCAGCAGTCAGGGACTAGGCACCGGGGAGCTGTTTTTT
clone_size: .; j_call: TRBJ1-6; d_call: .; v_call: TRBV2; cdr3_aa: CASAGGYNSPLHF; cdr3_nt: TGTGCCAGCGCGGGGGGGTATAATTCACCCCTCCACTTT
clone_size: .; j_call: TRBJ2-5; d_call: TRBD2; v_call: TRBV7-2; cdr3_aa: CASSLGGGARETQYF; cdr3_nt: TGTGCCAGCAGCTTAGGGGGAGGGGCAAGGGAGACCCAGTACTTC
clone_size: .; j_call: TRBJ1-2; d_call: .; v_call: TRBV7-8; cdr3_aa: CASSLRTNLNYGYTF; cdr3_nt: TGTGCCAGCAGCTTACGGACAAACCTTAACTATGGCTACACCTTC
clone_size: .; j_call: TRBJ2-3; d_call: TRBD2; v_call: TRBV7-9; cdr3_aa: CASSLKPRIAGLSDTQYF; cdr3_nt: TGTGCCAGCAGCTTAAAACCCCGGATAGCGGGACTTTCAGATACGCAGTATTTT
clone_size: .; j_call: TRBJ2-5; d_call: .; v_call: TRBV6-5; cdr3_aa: CASSLNRSPGTQYF; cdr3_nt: TGTGCCAGCAGTTTAAATAGATCCCCGGGGACCCAGTACTTC
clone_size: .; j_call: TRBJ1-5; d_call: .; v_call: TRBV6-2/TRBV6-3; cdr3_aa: CASSYGSGGNQPQHF; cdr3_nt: TGTGCCAGCAGTTACGGATCAGGGGGCAATCAGCCCCAGCATTTT
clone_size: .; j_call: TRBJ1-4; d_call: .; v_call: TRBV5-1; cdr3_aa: CASSLGGATNEKLFF; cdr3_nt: TGCGCCAGCAGCTTGGGCGGAGCAACTAATGAAAAACTGTTTTTT
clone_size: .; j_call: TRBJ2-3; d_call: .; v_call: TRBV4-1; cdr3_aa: CASSHPGGRTDTQYF; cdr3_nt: TGCGCCAGCAGCCACCCTGGGGGCCGCACAGATACGCAGTATTTT
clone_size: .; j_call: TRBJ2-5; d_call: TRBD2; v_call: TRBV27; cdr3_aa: CASSFDGRAGETQYF; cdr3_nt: TGTGCCAGCAGTTTCGACGGGAGGGCAGGGGAGACCCAGTACTTC
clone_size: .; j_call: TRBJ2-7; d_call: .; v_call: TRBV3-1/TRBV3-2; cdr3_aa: CASSQESRYEQYF; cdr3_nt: TGTGCCAGCAGCCAAGAAAGCCGATACGAGCAGTACTTC
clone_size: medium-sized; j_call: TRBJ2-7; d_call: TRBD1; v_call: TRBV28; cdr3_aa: CASRRTGKLDEQYF; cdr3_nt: TGTGCCAGCAGAAGGACAGGAAAATTGGACGAGCAGTACTTC
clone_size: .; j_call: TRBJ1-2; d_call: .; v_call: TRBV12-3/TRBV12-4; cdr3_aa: CASSLAYSNTF; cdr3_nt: TGTGCCAGCAGTTTAGCGTACAGTAACACCTTC